This is a list of T cell receptor beta chains from one sample in a study of blood T cell repertoires in COVID-19. The table came from immunoSEQ multiplex PCR; TCRdb's copy has only in-frame clones and leaves some out. The sample has 250,000 to 300,000 clones, almost 85% seen once. Input material: peripheral blood. These receptors were obtained from a man aged 45-65 years with active or convalescent COVID-19. The CDR3 runs from the conserved cysteine through the conserved F or W. The order of the fields is CDR3 length, D gene, clone size, V gene, J gene, CDR3 DNA, CDR3 protein. A D gene is named only where the DNA matches it firmly. Size values are once, few and many counts, or a class for expanded clones, and some rows have none.

len: 14; d_gene: -; abundance: -; v_gene: TRBV6-1; j_gene: TRBJ1-4; CDR3nt: TGTGCCAGCAGTGAACACCAGGCTCGGGAAAAACTGTTTTTT; CDR3aa: CASSEHQAREKLFF
len: 12; d_gene: -; abundance: -; v_gene: TRBV2; j_gene: TRBJ2-1; CDR3nt: TGTGCCAGCAGCCAAGGGGGTCCGGAGCAGTTCTTC; CDR3aa: CASSQGGPEQFF
len: 13; d_gene: -; abundance: -; v_gene: TRBV3-1/TRBV3-2; j_gene: TRBJ1-5; CDR3nt: TGTGCCAGCAGCCCAAGCTCCGCTCAGCCCCAGCATTTT; CDR3aa: CASSPSSAQPQHF
len: 15; d_gene: -; abundance: -; v_gene: TRBV19; j_gene: TRBJ1-2; CDR3nt: TGTGCCAGTAGTTACCGGGACACCTCTGACTATGGCTACACCTTC; CDR3aa: CASSYRDTSDYGYTF
len: 15; d_gene: -; abundance: -; v_gene: TRBV28; j_gene: TRBJ1-5; CDR3nt: TGTGCCAGCAGTTCCAACCGGGGTTTTCATCAGCCCCAGCATTTT; CDR3aa: CASSSNRGFHQPQHF
len: 21; d_gene: TRBD1; abundance: -; v_gene: TRBV3-1/TRBV3-2; j_gene: TRBJ2-7; CDR3nt: TGTGCCAGTAGCCAAGAACTTCCTGGGGGCGACAGGGGGCCTTGGGCATACGAGCAGTACTTC; CDR3aa: CASSQELPGGDRGPWAYEQYF
len: 14; d_gene: -; abundance: -; v_gene: TRBV5-1; j_gene: TRBJ2-1; CDR3nt: TGCGCCAGCGCTATCCAGCGGAAGAACAATGAGCAGTTCTTC; CDR3aa: CASAIQRKNNEQFF
len: 17; d_gene: TRBD2; abundance: -; v_gene: TRBV5-5; j_gene: TRBJ2-1; CDR3nt: TGTGCCAGCAGCTCGGCCTCCTGGGCGGGAGGGAGGAATGAGCAGTTCTTC; CDR3aa: CASSSASWAGGRNEQFF
len: 15; d_gene: TRBD1; abundance: few; v_gene: TRBV4-2; j_gene: TRBJ1-2; CDR3nt: TGTGCCAGCAGCCAAGCCGGGACAGGACCCTATGGCTACACCTTC; CDR3aa: CASSQAGTGPYGYTF
len: 19; d_gene: TRBD1; abundance: -; v_gene: TRBV6-6; j_gene: TRBJ2-1; CDR3nt: TGTGCCAGCAGTCCTCGAAGAGGGAGCGACAGGGGTCCCAACAATGAGCAGTTCTTC; CDR3aa: CASSPRRGSDRGPNNEQFF
len: 17; d_gene: TRBD1; abundance: -; v_gene: TRBV18; j_gene: TRBJ2-2; CDR3nt: TGTGCCAGCTCACCACCGGGACAGGCCACGAACACCGGGGAGCTGTTTTTT; CDR3aa: CASSPPGQATNTGELFF
len: 17; d_gene: TRBD2; abundance: -; v_gene: TRBV5-1; j_gene: TRBJ2-2; CDR3nt: TGCGCCAGCAGCTTCCTAAGACTAGCGACGAACACCGGGGAGCTGTTTTTT; CDR3aa: CASSFLRLATNTGELFF
len: 17; d_gene: -; abundance: -; v_gene: TRBV5-1; j_gene: TRBJ2-3; CDR3nt: TGCGCCAGCAGCTTAATTCGCCAACAGGGAATTGCAGATACGCAGTATTTT; CDR3aa: CASSLIRQQGIADTQYF
len: 14; d_gene: TRBD1; abundance: -; v_gene: TRBV25-1; j_gene: TRBJ1-2; CDR3nt: TGTGCCAGCAGCAGACTTGACAGGGGGTATGGCTACACCTTC; CDR3aa: CASSRLDRGYGYTF
len: 17; d_gene: -; abundance: few; v_gene: TRBV27; j_gene: TRBJ1-6; CDR3nt: TGTGCCAGCAGTTTGTTTGGGGGGAGCTCCTATAATTCACCCCTCCACTTT; CDR3aa: CASSLFGGSSYNSPLHF
len: 17; d_gene: -; abundance: once; v_gene: TRBV19; j_gene: TRBJ1-6; CDR3nt: TGTGCCAGTAAGGAGAGAACAGGGAGCTCCTATAATTCACCCCTCCACTTT; CDR3aa: CASKERTGSSYNSPLHF
len: 11; d_gene: -; abundance: -; v_gene: TRBV5-1; j_gene: TRBJ1-1; CDR3nt: TGCGCCAGCAGTGGCAACACTGAAGCTTTCTTT; CDR3aa: CASSGNTEAFF
len: 16; d_gene: TRBD2; abundance: -; v_gene: TRBV3-1/TRBV3-2; j_gene: TRBJ2-1; CDR3nt: TGTGCCAGCAGCCCCACGGCCAGGACTAGCTACAATGAGCAGTTCTTC; CDR3aa: CASSPTARTSYNEQFF
len: 15; d_gene: -; abundance: -; v_gene: TRBV11-3; j_gene: TRBJ2-3; CDR3nt: TGTGCCAGCAGCTTAGGGGCCACCCCCACAGATACGCAGTATTTT; CDR3aa: CASSLGATPTDTQYF
len: 13; d_gene: -; abundance: once; v_gene: TRBV5-6; j_gene: TRBJ2-5; CDR3nt: TGTGCCAGCAGCGCGGACAGGAGGGGGACCCAGTACTTC; CDR3aa: CASSADRRGTQYF
len: 15; d_gene: -; abundance: -; v_gene: TRBV14; j_gene: TRBJ2-7; CDR3nt: TGTGCCAGCAGCCAAGTGGGAATTGGGGGGAGGAAGCAGTACTTC; CDR3aa: CASSQVGIGGRKQYF
len: 15; d_gene: TRBD2; abundance: -; v_gene: TRBV7-9; j_gene: TRBJ2-7; CDR3nt: TGTGCCAGCAGCTTAGGGACTAGCGGGAGAACAGAGCAGTACTTC; CDR3aa: CASSLGTSGRTEQYF
len: 16; d_gene: -; abundance: -; v_gene: TRBV5-6; j_gene: TRBJ2-1; CDR3nt: TGTGCCAGCAGCTTGGATCAGGGGCGGATTTTAATCGGGCAGTTCTTC; CDR3aa: CASSLDQGRILIGQFF
len: 18; d_gene: TRBD1; abundance: -; v_gene: TRBV12-5; j_gene: TRBJ1-2; CDR3nt: TGTGCTAGTGGTTCACGAATCACCGGGACAGGGGTTGACTATGGCTACACCTTC; CDR3aa: CASGSRITGTGVDYGYTF
len: 16; d_gene: -; abundance: -; v_gene: TRBV5-1; j_gene: TRBJ2-6; CDR3nt: TGCGCCAGCAGCCCGACGGGTGGAGCTGGGGCCAACGTCCTGACTTTC; CDR3aa: CASSPTGGAGANVLTF
len: 15; d_gene: -; abundance: -; v_gene: TRBV9; j_gene: TRBJ2-1; CDR3nt: TGTGCCAGCGGAAGGTGGGACTCCCCCTACAATGAGCAGTTCTTC; CDR3aa: CASGRWDSPYNEQFF
len: 15; d_gene: TRBD1; abundance: once; v_gene: TRBV7-2; j_gene: TRBJ1-2; CDR3nt: TGTGCCAGCAGCGAAGGGACAGGGACTAAGGATGGCTACACCTTC; CDR3aa: CASSEGTGTKDGYTF
len: 14; d_gene: TRBD1; abundance: few; v_gene: TRBV6-5; j_gene: TRBJ1-5; CDR3nt: TGTGCCACCAGGGGGGCAGGGGGCAATCAGCCCCAGCATTTT; CDR3aa: CATRGAGGNQPQHF
len: 15; d_gene: TRBD1; abundance: -; v_gene: TRBV9; j_gene: TRBJ1-6; CDR3nt: TGTGCCAGCAGCGGAACAGACAGGGGAGTCGAAGCCCTCCACTTT; CDR3aa: CASSGTDRGVEALHF
len: 14; d_gene: -; abundance: -; v_gene: TRBV5-1; j_gene: TRBJ2-1; CDR3nt: TGCGCCAGCAGCTTGAGTAGCTCCTACAATGAGCAGTTCTTC; CDR3aa: CASSLSSSYNEQFF
len: 13; d_gene: TRBD1; abundance: -; v_gene: TRBV2; j_gene: TRBJ2-7; CDR3nt: TGTGCCAGCAGATGGGACAGCTCCTACGAGCAGTACTTC; CDR3aa: CASRWDSSYEQYF
len: 16; d_gene: -; abundance: -; v_gene: TRBV27; j_gene: TRBJ2-2; CDR3nt: -; CDR3aa: CASSSSGGRAAGELFF
len: 16; d_gene: TRBD1; abundance: -; v_gene: TRBV28; j_gene: TRBJ2-1; CDR3nt: TGTGCCAGCAGTCCCCCTGGACAGGGTGCCTACAATGAGCAGTTCTTC; CDR3aa: CASSPPGQGAYNEQFF
len: 15; d_gene: TRBD2; abundance: -; v_gene: TRBV7-9; j_gene: TRBJ2-7; CDR3nt: TGTGCCAGCAGCCAAAGCCGACTAGCGGGGAACGAGCAGTACTTC; CDR3aa: CASSQSRLAGNEQYF
len: 13; d_gene: -; abundance: -; v_gene: TRBV7-9; j_gene: TRBJ1-1; CDR3nt: TGTGCCAGCAGCTTAGCGTCAAGGGGTGAAGCTTTCTTT; CDR3aa: CASSLASRGEAFF
len: 14; d_gene: -; abundance: -; v_gene: TRBV28; j_gene: TRBJ1-6; CDR3nt: TGTGCCAGCAGACTCGACGGGGTGGCTTCACCCCTCCACTTT; CDR3aa: CASRLDGVASPLHF
len: 14; d_gene: -; abundance: -; v_gene: TRBV6-5; j_gene: TRBJ1-1; CDR3nt: TGTGCCAGCAGTCCCGGACAGCCTGGCACTGAAGCTTTCTTT; CDR3aa: CASSPGQPGTEAFF
len: 18; d_gene: -; abundance: -; v_gene: TRBV19; j_gene: TRBJ1-3; CDR3nt: TGTGCCAGTACCCCGGGGGGATCCTGGCCGTTCTCTGGAAACACCATATATTTT; CDR3aa: CASTPGGSWPFSGNTIYF
len: 14; d_gene: TRBD1; abundance: -; v_gene: TRBV19; j_gene: TRBJ1-1; CDR3nt: TGTGCCACGAATCCGCCCCGGGACAGACCTGAAGCTTTCTTT; CDR3aa: CATNPPRDRPEAFF
len: 18; d_gene: -; abundance: -; v_gene: TRBV4-3; j_gene: TRBJ1-3; CDR3nt: TGCGCCAGCAGCCAAGATCCCCCGCAGGCGAGCTCTGGAAACACCATATATTTT; CDR3aa: CASSQDPPQASSGNTIYF
len: 13; d_gene: -; abundance: -; v_gene: TRBV18; j_gene: TRBJ1-1; CDR3nt: TGTGCCAGCTCGCAACAGAGGAACACTGAAGCTTTCTTT; CDR3aa: CASSQQRNTEAFF
len: 13; d_gene: -; abundance: -; v_gene: TRBV16; j_gene: TRBJ2-2; CDR3nt: TGTGCCAGCAGTCCTATTAGCACCGGGGAGCTGTTTTTT; CDR3aa: CASSPISTGELFF
len: 12; d_gene: TRBD1; abundance: once; v_gene: TRBV10-3; j_gene: TRBJ1-2; CDR3nt: TGTGCCATCAGCGGACAGGTCAATGGCTACACCTTC; CDR3aa: CAISGQVNGYTF
len: 14; d_gene: -; abundance: -; v_gene: TRBV12-5; j_gene: TRBJ1-2; CDR3nt: TGTGCTAGTGGTTTGAACATGATCGGGTCAGGCTACACCTTC; CDR3aa: CASGLNMIGSGYTF
len: 19; d_gene: TRBD2; abundance: once; v_gene: TRBV6-1; j_gene: TRBJ2-3; CDR3nt: TGTGCCAGCAGTGGGGGGACTAGCGGCAACCTTTTAATGGCAGATACGCAGTATTTT; CDR3aa: CASSGGTSGNLLMADTQYF
len: 16; d_gene: TRBD2; abundance: -; v_gene: TRBV4-1; j_gene: TRBJ2-1; CDR3nt: TGCGCCAGCAGCCAACCGGGACTAGCGGATTTCGATGAGCAGTTCTTC; CDR3aa: CASSQPGLADFDEQFF